This T cell receptor beta chain stems from a study of blood T cell repertoires in COVID-19. Study-level information: Acute-phase and convalescent COVID-19 samples originated in the United States, Italy and Spain. T cells, B-cell-depleted T cells, or PBMCs provided the cDNA or gDNA that served as material.

This CDR3 contains 15 residues. J gave up 4 bases and V 5 bases, and 9 bases lay outside the gene matches. Germline V gene sequence: CDR1 SGHTA, CDR2 FQGNSA. Original data processing: Scientists estimated how many nucleated cells there were by amplifying reference gene primers. Only in-frame clones appear in the TCRdb table, and some are missing; sequencing was by immunoSEQ multiplex PCR. V, J and clone size were drawn from that table, and D and trimming were deduced from the DNA. This table has some 230,000 clones, roughly 80% appearing once. The clonotype comes from a woman in her sixties or seventies who had recovered from COVID-19. Source material: peripheral blood. V gene TRBV7-2 combines with J gene TRBJ2-3; TRBD1 aligns across 7 bases. CDR3 sequence: CASSLTTGLADTQYF. DNA for the CDR3: TGTGCCAGCAGCCTCACGACAGGGTTGGCAGATACGCAGTATTTT. The full variable domain, completed using reference TRBV7-2 and TRBJ2-3, is GAGVSQSPSNKVTEKGKDVELRCDPISGHTALYWYRQSLGQGLEFLIYFQGNSAPDKSGLPSDRFSAERTGGSVSTLTIQRTQQEDSAVYLCASSLTTGLADTQYFGPGTRLTVL.